Following are 8 T cell receptor beta chains from one sample sequenced in a study of T-cell reconstitution after alpha-beta-depleted transplantation in children. TCRbeta library preparation incorporated unique molecular identifiers. Via MiXCR, TCRdb re-called the PCR reads, giving one row per CDR3 protein. The data contain 220,000 or so distinct CDR3 sequences, just under 8.5% of them singletons. The sample was PBMCs, mostly from graft donor cells, taken 180 days after TCRalphabeta/CD19-depleted stem cell transplant. The receptors originated from a male patient younger than 18 who had a stem cell transplant for acute lymphoblastic leukemia, so the T cells may come from the graft donor.

This clonotype was observed at least ten times. V is TRBV3-1 and J is TRBJ1-4; tentative D call: TRBD1 (6 bases). Trimming removed 4 bases at V and 7 bases at J, with 16 bases between. The CDR3 has 15 residues. Germline CDR1 and CDR2: LGHDT and YNNKEL (reference sequence). As DNA, the CDR3 is TGTGCCAGCAGCCCGCAGGGGAGGGGAAGTGAAAAACTGTTTTTT. Protein: CASSPQGRGSEKLFF.

This clonotype was picked up many times. This chain joins TRBV18 and TRBJ2-3; 7 nucleotides align to TRBD2. V lost 2 bases and J lost 0; bases outside the gene matches: 14. The CDR3 length is 19 residues. The germline V gene has CDR1 KGHSH and CDR2 LQKENI. CDR3 region: CASSPIALAFRPSTDTQYF. DNA for the CDR3: TGTGCCAGCTCACCAATTGCACTAGCGTTCCGCCCTAGCACAGATACGCAGTATTTT.

This clonotype appeared many times. V gene TRBV5-1 combines with J gene TRBJ2-3; the D call may be TRBD1 or TRBD2 (5 bases each). The V gene's germline CDR1 is SGHRS and CDR2 YFSETQ. V lost 4 bases to trimming and J lost 2 bases, with 14 bases between them. This CDR3 contains 15 residues. CDR3 loop: CASSRDPTNTDTQYF. The CDR3 nucleotides read TGCGCCAGCAGCAGGGACCCTACCAACACAGATACGCAGTATTTT.

This clonotype has ten or more counts. This rearrangement joins TRBV29-1 to TRBJ1-2, with D perhaps TRBD1 (5 bases). Germline values: CDR1 SQVTM, CDR2 ANQGSEA. The CDR3 length is 13 residues. The V and J ends lost 8 bases and 4 bases respectively, with 17 bases between them. CDR3 region: CSISGTDSYGYTF. In DNA, the CDR3 is TGCAGCATTTCCGGGACTGACAGCTATGGCTACACCTTC.

This clonotype was counted many times. This chain uses TRBV20-1 with TRBJ2-5; D is unclear. The CDR3 consists of 14 residues. The V gene lost 5 bases and the J gene lost 5 bases, with 18 bases spanning the gap. Per germline, CDR1 DFQATT and CDR2 SNEGSKA (reference sequence). CDR3 sequence reads: CSACVADRVETQYF. CDR3 coding DNA: TGCAGTGCTTGTGTCGCCGATCGGGTGGAGACCCAGTACTTC.

This clonotype was found many times. The chain has TRBV18 and TRBJ2-3; 7 nucleotides align to TRBD1. The CDR3 extends over 15 amino acids. V dropped 0 bases and J dropped 6; count of bases not matched to a gene: 6. The germline CDR1 and CDR2 sequences are KGHSH and LQKENI. The CDR3 nucleotides are TGTGCCAGCTCACCACCCCTGGGACAGCCCGATACGCAGTATTTT. Translated: CASSPPLGQPDTQYF.

This clonotype was seen ten or more times. The chain combines TRBV5-1 with TRBJ2-1; 9 nucleotides align to TRBD2. After removal of 5 bases from V and 6 bases from J, the junction contained 9 bases not matched to a gene. CDR3 length: 15 amino acids. Germline V gene data show CDR1 as SGHRS and CDR2 as YFSETQ. In DNA form, the CDR3 reads TGCGCCAGCAGACGTAGCGGGAGTGGTCCCAATGAGCAGTTCTTC. Amino acid sequence: CASRRSGSGPNEQFF.

This clonotype was seen at least ten times. This sequence joins TRBV20-1 and TRBJ1-1; D is undetermined. This CDR3 spans 13 amino acids. CDR1 is DFQATT, CDR2 SNEGSKA, per germline (reference sequence). With 3 bases removed from V and 1 base from J, the gap between germline ends came to 9 bases. The DNA of the CDR3 is TGCAGTGCTAGTATCCCTTCGAACACTGAAGCTTTCTTT. Translated, it gives CSASIPSNTEAFF.